The rows below give T cell receptor beta chains drawn from one sample of a study of blood T cell repertoires in COVID-19. TCRdb's table, derived via immunoSEQ multiplex PCR, lists solely in-frame clones and lacks some. Found here are some 260,000 clones, about four fifths of them singletons; the top ten hold roughly 3%. Sequencing was carried out using peripheral blood. All receptors derive from a young woman with acute or convalescent COVID-19. The CDR3 runs from the conserved cysteine through the conserved F or W. The order of the fields is J gene, D gene, V gene, clone size, CDR3 DNA, CDR3 protein. D genes are given only for firm matches. Expanded clones are given a class, and other clones once, few, many or no size at all.

J gene: TRBJ2-1; D gene: TRBD2; V gene: TRBV10-3; clone size: .; CDR3 DNA: TGTGCCATCAGTGAGGAGTCCGGGGGGTATTACAATGAGCAGTTCTTC; CDR3 protein: CAISEESGGYYNEQFF
J gene: TRBJ2-7; D gene: TRBD1; V gene: TRBV6-5; clone size: .; CDR3 DNA: TGTGCCAGCAGTTGGGACAGGGGCTCCTACGAGCAGTACTTC; CDR3 protein: CASSWDRGSYEQYF
J gene: TRBJ2-2; D gene: TRBD2; V gene: TRBV4-3; clone size: .; CDR3 DNA: TGCGCCAGCAGCCAGGTTTTTACTAGCGGGGATCATGGCGGGGAGCTGTTTTTT; CDR3 protein: CASSQVFTSGDHGGELFF
J gene: TRBJ1-6; D gene: .; V gene: TRBV13; clone size: once; CDR3 DNA: TGTGCCAGCAGCTCCTTACAGGGCCCGAATTCACCCCTCCACTTT; CDR3 protein: CASSSLQGPNSPLHF
J gene: TRBJ2-2; D gene: TRBD1; V gene: TRBV29-1; clone size: .; CDR3 DNA: TGCAGCGTGAGGACAGGGAACACCGGGGAGCTGTTTTTT; CDR3 protein: CSVRTGNTGELFF
J gene: TRBJ1-1; D gene: .; V gene: TRBV15; clone size: .; CDR3 DNA: TGTGCCACCAGCAGAGATCTCTATAGGACAGAGGACACTGAAGCTTTCTTT; CDR3 protein: CATSRDLYRTEDTEAFF
J gene: TRBJ2-7; D gene: TRBD1; V gene: TRBV19; clone size: .; CDR3 DNA: TGTGCCAGTAGTGCCGGGACAGGGAGGTTATACGAGCAGTACTTC; CDR3 protein: CASSAGTGRLYEQYF
J gene: TRBJ2-7; D gene: .; V gene: TRBV6-2/TRBV6-3; clone size: .; CDR3 DNA: TGTGCCAGCAGCCCGACGGGACAAGCCAGCTACGAGCAGTACTTC; CDR3 protein: CASSPTGQASYEQYF
J gene: TRBJ2-5; D gene: TRBD2; V gene: TRBV7-2; clone size: .; CDR3 DNA: TGTGCCAGCAGCCAGGGACTAGCGGGAGAACCCTACTTC; CDR3 protein: CASSQGLAGEPYF
J gene: TRBJ1-2; D gene: TRBD1; V gene: TRBV2; clone size: .; CDR3 DNA: TGTGCCAGCAGCCAGGGACAGGGGGCCTATGGCTACACCTTC; CDR3 protein: CASSQGQGAYGYTF